Listed below are T cell receptor beta chains from one sample, sequenced in a study of cytotoxic CD8 clonotypes in ibrutinib-treated CLL. The protocol was immunoSEQ multiplex PCR, while the TCRdb copy is restricted to in-frame clones and leaves out a portion. Of 130,000 to 150,000 clones detected, under 95% appear once; the ten largest clones hold under 14%. The sample consisted of PBMCs, taken after 12 months of ibrutinib treatment. The receptors derive from a human donor with chronic lymphocytic leukemia. Both conserved end residues are part of each CDR3. Fields, in order: D gene, J gene, V gene, clone size, CDR3 protein. The D gene is left open where the match is weak. The size entry is marked missing in some rows and otherwise reads once, few, many or a size class.

NA,TRBJ1-2,TRBV7-8,NA,CASSAYDGTPSYGYTF
NA,TRBJ2-1,TRBV27,NA,CASSFGSSYNEQFF
NA,TRBJ2-7,TRBV7-3,NA,CASSREEGAEQYF
NA,TRBJ2-2,TRBV5-1,once,CASSLDSANTGELFF
NA,TRBJ1-2,TRBV29-1,NA,CSVGTAGRTWDSRGGYTF
NA,TRBJ2-7,TRBV30,NA,CAWSSGSTYEQYF
NA,TRBJ2-4,TRBV7-2,NA,CASSPDRIGIQYF
TRBD2,TRBJ2-1,TRBV30,NA,CAWSGTSGSGPYNEQFF
NA,TRBJ2-3,TRBV5-4,NA,CASSKGGLPFTDTQYF
NA,TRBJ1-2,TRBV5-1,NA,CASSVEGEGYGYTF
NA,TRBJ2-1,TRBV28,NA,CASSFVSDNEQFF
NA,TRBJ1-4,TRBV18,NA,CASSEGPQGTNEKLFF
TRBD1,TRBJ2-7,TRBV29-1,NA,CSATGTVFYEQYF
NA,TRBJ2-3,TRBV11-3,NA,CASSLRGTDTQYF
TRBD1,TRBJ2-7,TRBV27,NA,CASSPRTGGYEQYF
TRBD1,TRBJ2-7,TRBV27,NA,CASRQGREQYF